This T cell receptor (beta chain) comes out of a study of T cells in Graves' hyperthyroidism and ophthalmopathy. Study-wide findings and caveats: Through a model of 13 V-J features, ophthalmopathy was separated from stable hyperthyroidism. Before onset, by a median of approximately 6.8 months, the model predicted ophthalmopathy. Most clonotypes expanded in thyroid above 0.001 were likewise present in blood.

This clonotype was seen ten or more times. Its matching antigen is unknown. TCR beta CDR3 region amplification was performed from RNA transcripts. HTBI primers drove first-round RT-PCR of the TCR CDR3. TCRdb processed the multiplex PCR reads anew with MiXCR; each CDR3 protein has one entry. Seen here are 250,000 to 400,000 distinct CDR3 sequences, around 13% observed once, and the top ten hold roughly 35%. Exclusions: uncontrolled infection, other autoimmune disease, pregnancy, lactation. The TCR was taken from a woman aged 40 to 50 with Graves' ophthalmopathy. Source material: blood.

The CDR3 DNA reads as TGTGCCAGCAGCGCAGCTAGCGCGAGCTCCTACAATGAGCAGTTCTTC. Its translation: CASSAASASSYNEQFF. V usage is TRBV5-6 and J usage is TRBJ2-1; maybe TRBD2 (6 bases). The germline V and J ends were trimmed by 4 bases and 0 bases, with 14 bases remaining between them. This CDR3 spans 16 amino acids. Germline assignment: CDR1 SGHDT and CDR2 YYEEEE.